This is a list of T cell receptor beta chains from one sample in a study of blood T cells in healthy people across ages. TCRdb processed the 5' RACE reads anew with MiXCR; each CDR3 protein has one entry. The sample contains approximately 780,000 distinct CDR3 sequences, more than 25% of which appear only once. These sequences were also reported in another study, on T cells of mothers and their children.

Sequencing was carried out using blood. These receptors all stem from a boy aged 10-17 years in good health. Each CDR3 is given with its conserved first and last residue. Where a row states a size, it is once, few, many or the class of an expanded clone; other rows omit it.

CSVARGYGNEKLFF	-	TRBV29-1	TRBJ1-4
CASSSDRGYGYTF	many	TRBV12-3/TRBV12-4	TRBJ1-2
CASSEKASGAITDTQYF	-	TRBV6-1	TRBJ2-3
CASSPYLAVSPNEQFF	-	TRBV12-3/TRBV12-4	TRBJ2-1
CASIPPGSGTQYF	-	TRBV12-3/TRBV12-4	TRBJ2-5
CATGTGTNTEAFF	few	TRBV15	TRBJ1-1
CASSPVNNYNEQFF	-	TRBV7-3	TRBJ2-1
CASRRGSSEKLFF	-	TRBV28	TRBJ1-4
CASSDGGAADTQYF	-	TRBV5-1	TRBJ2-3
CATGAPGQGKETQYF	-	TRBV24-1	TRBJ2-5
CASSQALAGTYEQYF	-	TRBV14	TRBJ2-7
CAIRTGVDTEAFF	-	TRBV10-3	TRBJ1-1
CASSVVPRGDRAHSNQPQHF	-	TRBV9	TRBJ1-5
CSAPRGGQETDTQYF	-	TRBV20-1	TRBJ2-3
CASSFGRAGTETQYF	-	TRBV5-5	TRBJ2-5
CASGGQGDSPLHF	few	TRBV9	TRBJ1-6
CASSQEVGIGANVLTF	few	TRBV4-1	TRBJ2-6
CASRTAGNYGYTF	few	TRBV12-3/TRBV12-4	TRBJ1-2
CASSQLPVGDRDPSPLHF	few	TRBV4-1	TRBJ1-6
CAISPRDRENTGELFF	few	TRBV10-3	TRBJ2-2
CASRRSGGAGEQFF	-	TRBV28	TRBJ2-1
CASRVPGGGHEQYF	few	TRBV25-1	TRBJ2-7
CASGAGGNTGELFF	-	TRBV5-1	TRBJ2-2
CASSLEQYGYTF	-	TRBV5-1	TRBJ1-2
CSVEVATYEQYF	-	TRBV29-1	TRBJ2-7
CASSLSQGAAGNFF	once	TRBV28	TRBJ2-1
CSALRLAGYNEQFF	-	TRBV29-1	TRBJ2-1
CSAQQGYEQFF	-	TRBV20-1	TRBJ2-1
CASSKRRGNEQFF	-	TRBV7-2	-
CASSPPGLAGGYNEQFF	-	TRBV5-5	TRBJ2-1
CASSPQQGFGEKLFF	few	TRBV12-3/TRBV12-4	TRBJ1-4
CASSQDQRQPQHF	few	TRBV4-1	TRBJ1-5
CASHEHSTNEKLFF	-	TRBV2	TRBJ1-4
CSVEARGRGFQETQYF	few	TRBV29-1	TRBJ2-5
CASSQEWRTYTDTQYF	-	TRBV4-2	TRBJ2-3
CASGGQGATFEAFF	-	TRBV6-6	TRBJ1-1
CASSIGTSGRHYNEQFF	once	TRBV7-8	TRBJ2-1
CSATGTRTEAFF	-	TRBV20-1	TRBJ1-1
CSVTEQETQYF	once	TRBV29-1	TRBJ2-5
CATSDTGLGTDTQYF	few	TRBV24-1	TRBJ2-3
CSAAGSSGRNTIYF	-	TRBV29-1	TRBJ1-3
CSVGADRGTDEQYF	few	TRBV29-1	TRBJ2-7
CASSGAGRSYNSPLHF	-	TRBV7-9	TRBJ1-6
CASSIGNEQFF	-	TRBV19	TRBJ2-1
CASSQGRGTYEQYF	-	TRBV4-2	TRBJ2-7